This TCR beta chain was identified in a study of blood T cell repertoires in COVID-19. J was trimmed by 3 bases and V by 4 bases; bases with no gene match: 9. Looked up from germline, CDR1 is SGHRS and CDR2 is YFSETQ. The CDR3 is 17 amino acids. Some clones are missing from TCRdb's copy, which holds only in-frame ones; the method was immunoSEQ multiplex PCR. The sample includes about 150,000 clones, about 82% of them seen just once. This sequence was found in a woman of 80 years or more with COVID-19, enrolled during active disease. The chain joins TRBV5-1 to TRBJ2-3, with 12 bases that match TRBD2. The sequenced sample consisted of peripheral blood. DNA for the CDR3: TGCGCCAGCAGCATGCAGGCTAGCGGGGGGGCGACAGATACGCAGTATTTT. Amino acids: CASSMQASGGATDTQYF. The full variable domain, rest sourced from reference TRBV5-1 and TRBJ2-3, is KAGVTQTPRYLIKTRGQQVTLSCSPISGHRSVSWYQQTPGQGLQFLFEYFSETQRNKGNFPGRFSGRQFSNSRSEMNVSTLELGDSALYLCASSMQASGGATDTQYFGPGTRLTVL.